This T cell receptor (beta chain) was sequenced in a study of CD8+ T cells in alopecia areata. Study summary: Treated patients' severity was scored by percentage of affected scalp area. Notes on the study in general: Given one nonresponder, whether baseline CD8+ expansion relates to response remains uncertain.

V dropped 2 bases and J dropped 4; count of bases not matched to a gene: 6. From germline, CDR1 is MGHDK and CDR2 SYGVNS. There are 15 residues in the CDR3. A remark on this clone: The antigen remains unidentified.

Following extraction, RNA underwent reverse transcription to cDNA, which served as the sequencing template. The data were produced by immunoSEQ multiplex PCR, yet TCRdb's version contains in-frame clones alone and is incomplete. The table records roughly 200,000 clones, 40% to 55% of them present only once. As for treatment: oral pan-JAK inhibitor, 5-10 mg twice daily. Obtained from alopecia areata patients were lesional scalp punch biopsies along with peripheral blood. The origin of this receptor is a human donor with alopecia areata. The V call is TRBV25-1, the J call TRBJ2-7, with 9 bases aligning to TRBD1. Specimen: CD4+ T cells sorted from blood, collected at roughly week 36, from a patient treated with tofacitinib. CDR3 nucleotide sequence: TGTGCCAGCAGTGAAACCGGGACAGGGTTGTACGAGCAGTACTTC. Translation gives CASSETGTGLYEQYF.